The entry below describes one T cell receptor (beta chain). What it binds is not known. This sample was included in a study of CXCR3-negative and CXCR3-positive naive CD8 T cells. UMI labels and 5' RACE were used to prepare the TRB cDNA libraries. TCRdb reanalyzed the 5' RACE reads and collapses them to one entry per CDR3 protein, without DNA. The listing contains some 50,000 distinct CDR3 sequences. The germline CDR1 and CDR2 sequences are SGDLS and YYNGEE. This CDR3 spans 16 amino acids. Study findings and constraints: With CXCR3 expression partially decreased after cryopreservation, most assays relied on fresh PBMCs. Memory, not naive, CXCR3-negative and CXCR3-positive cells differed in TRBV-TRBJ usage.

The sample consisted of naive CXCR3- CD8+ T cells from blood. Specified subset: CD45RO-CCR7+CD27+CD95- naive CD8+ T cells lacking CXCR3 (TNR3-). The gene calls are TRBV9 and TRBJ2-3; TCRdb's assignment of TRBD2 cannot be checked, as there is no DNA. The origin of this receptor is a human donor in good health. Some clones in this sample may be carry-over from other donors' samples. The CDR3 region is CASSPTSGSSTDTQYF.